The TCR beta chain under discussion was sequenced for a study of vaccination and CD4 T cells after COVID-19. As for the study in general: SARS-CoV-2 was confirmed by nasal swab PCR; disease was mild in several, severe in one.

Only a few counts were recorded for this clonotype. Its matching antigen is unknown. This sample's treatment: approximately 9-day PBMC culture with coronavirus spike peptide pools or control peptides (ViraFEST assay). The Oncomine TCR Beta short-read assay sequenced DNA from cultured CD4+ T cells. TCRdb analysed the PCR reads with MiXCR anew, one entry per CDR3 protein. The table includes 15,000 to 19,000 distinct CDR3 sequences, about 40% detected once. Germline V lookup: CDR1 SGHAT, CDR2 FQNNGV. Trimming took off 1 base at V and 0 bases at J, with 7 bases between the two ends. The CDR3 consists of 15 residues.

Sequencing was performed on cultured CD4+ T cells from blood. The receptor comes from a human donor with COVID-19. This rearrangement joins TRBV11-2 to TRBJ1-3; tentative D call: TRBD1 (5 bases). CDR3 residues: CASSLVGGSGNTIYF. DNA of the CDR3: TGTGCCAGCAGCTTAGTTGGGGGCTCTGGAAACACCATATATTTT.